These 12 T cell receptor beta chains were sequenced from one sample in a study of CD8+CD57+ T cells in acquired aplastic anemia. The sequenced patients had an expansion of CD8+CD57+ cells seen by flow cytometry. Genomic DNA was employed as the template in profiling TCR beta VDJ and CDR3. MiXCR, run by TCRdb on the reads, gives a single entry per CDR3 protein. The data hold 170,000 or so distinct CDR3 sequences, with 40% to 50% observed a single time. Sequenced sample: sorted CD4+, CD8+, or CD8+CD57+ T cells (not recorded which) from PBMCs. These receptors all come from a human donor with aplastic anemia.

The chain employs TRBV24-1 and TRBJ1-2, with 12 nucleotides matching TRBD1. The CDR3 totals 15 residues. In germline, CDR1 is KGHDR, CDR2 SFDVKD. The trim removed 4 bases at V and 5 bases at J, leaving 4 bases unmatched. The CDR3: CATSDPGQGAYGYTF. In nucleotides, the CDR3 is TGTGCCACCAGTGACCCGGGACAGGGGGCTTATGGCTACACCTTC.

The CDR3 spells CASSLEPFSTDTQYF. Here the CDR3 DNA reads TGTGCCAGCAGCTTAGAACCCTTTAGCACAGATACGCAGTATTTT. V is TRBV11-2 and J is TRBJ2-3; D is uncertain. CDR1 SGHAT and CDR2 FQNNGV come from the germline V gene. Between the trimmed V and J ends, which lost 0 bases and 0 bases, there was a span of 7 bases. This CDR3 has 15 residues.

The chain combines TRBV6-1 with TRBJ1-1; D perhaps matches TRBD1 (5 bases). The CDR3 extends over 12 amino acids. Trimming took 6 bases from V and 8 from J, leaving 13 bases between them. Germline V gives CDR1 MNHNS, CDR2 SASEGT. This CDR3 reads CASRGNQGEAFF. Written as DNA, the CDR3 is TGTGCCAGCAGGGGTAATCAGGGAGAAGCTTTCTTT.

This clonotype was seen ten or more times. This chain links TRBV20-1 with TRBJ2-7, with 11 bases aligning to TRBD1. This CDR3 spans 14 amino acids. From germline, CDR1 is DFQATT and CDR2 SNEGSKA (reference sequence). Trimming took 6 bases from V and 1 from J; bases not matched to a gene: 5. CDR3 residues: CSAEGQGASYEQYF. Written as DNA, the CDR3 is TGCAGTGCAGAAGGACAGGGGGCTTCCTACGAGCAGTACTTC.

J is TRBJ2-2 and V is TRBV29-1; no reliable D call. Germline V CDR1 and CDR2: SQVTM, ANQGSEA. Trimming removed 4 bases at V and 1 base at J, with 7 bases between. This CDR3 spans 13 amino acids. CDR3 in amino acids: CSVVVRNTGELFF. In nucleotides, the CDR3 is TGCAGCGTTGTAGTCAGGAACACCGGGGAGCTGTTTTTT.

This clonotype appeared many times. The rearrangement joins TRBV7-9 to TRBJ2-7; 10 positions match TRBD1. J lost 6 bases, V lost 6 bases, and 8 bases had no gene match. The germline V gene encodes CDR1 SEHNR and CDR2 FQNEAQ (reference sequence). The length of the CDR3 is 14 residues. CDR3 protein: CASRITGTGVEQYF. For the CDR3, the DNA is TGTGCCAGCAGAATAACCGGGACAGGGGTCGAGCAGTACTTC.

This clonotype was detected only once. This chain joins TRBV5-1 and TRBJ2-5; 7 nucleotides agree with TRBD1. There are 14 residues in the CDR3. CDR1 SGHRS and CDR2 YFSETQ come from the germline V gene. Trimming cost V 4 bases and J 5 bases; bases outside gene matches: 8. CDR3 nucleotides: TGCGCCAGCAGCACCTCGACAGGGATGGAGACCCAGTACTTC. It specifies CASSTSTGMETQYF.

This clonotype was counted many times. The chain is built from TRBV25-1 and TRBJ1-5; no clear D. V dropped 6 bases and J dropped 4 bases, with 10 bases sitting between them. CDR1 MGHDK and CDR2 SYGVNS come from the germline V gene. The CDR3 totals 13 residues. This chain's CDR3 is CASREDPNQPQHF. CDR3 nucleotides: TGTGCCAGCAGGGAGGACCCGAATCAGCCCCAGCATTTT.

The chain joins TRBV24-1 to TRBJ2-1; D gene unclear. The CDR3 sequence is 17 residues long. The germline V and J ends were trimmed by 3 bases and 1 base, with 15 bases remaining between them. Germline V gene data show CDR1 as KGHDR and CDR2 as SFDVKD. CDR3 nucleotide sequence: TGTGCCACCAGTGATCCCCGAGGTGGTTCTTCCTACAATGAGCAGTTCTTC. Amino acids: CATSDPRGGSSYNEQFF.

There are a few counts of this clonotype. CDR3 sequence (DNA): TGTGCCAGCAGCCCATCGGCAAGTACAGCGACATCGACAGTTCAGTACTTC. It yields the protein CASSPSASTATSTVQYF. The V call is TRBV4-2, the J call TRBJ2-4, with D possibly TRBD1 on 5 matching bases. V was shortened by 4 bases and J by 11 bases, with 27 bases between the two germline ends. CDR1 is LGHNA, CDR2 YNFKEQ, per germline. The CDR3 is 17 amino acids.

This clonotype was recorded at least ten times. The genes are TRBV13 and TRBJ2-7; D is perhaps TRBD2 (5 bases). V lost 7 bases to trimming and J lost 1 base, with 14 bases between them. The germline gives CDR1 PRHDT, CDR2 FYEKMQ (reference sequence). The CDR3 sequence is 14 residues long. The CDR3 here is CASTPSGVSYEQYF. In nucleotides, the CDR3 is TGTGCCAGCACCCCCTCCGGGGTATCCTACGAGCAGTACTTC.

This clonotype appeared many times. The chain links TRBV29-1 to TRBJ2-7; TRBD1 agrees at 7 bases. The CDR3 is made up of 16 amino acids. Germline loops: CDR1 SQVTM, CDR2 ANQGSEA. V trimming: 1 base; J trimming: 6 bases; junction bases outside the gene matches: 15. The CDR3 DNA is TGCAGCGTTGAAGTATTCGCGGACAGGCCCGATACCGAGCAGTACTTC. Encoded protein: CSVEVFADRPDTEQYF.